Only one count was recorded for the clone carrying this TCR beta chain. Its antigen is unknown. Timing groups of about 4 and about 12 weeks for second doses were pooled. From germline, CDR1 is MNHNS and CDR2 SASEGT. The CDR3 has 13 residues. The V gene lost 0 bases and the J gene lost 8 bases, with 10 bases spanning the gap. Clones were read by immunoSEQ multiplex PCR, and TCRdb kept only the in-frame ones, dropping some. The sample records roughly 49,000 clones, over 80% being singletons. The sample belongs to a study of T cell responses to AZD1222 COVID-19 vaccine. Study results and caveats: No day 14 peak samples; only post-peak repertoires were characterized.

The sample in question was peripheral blood, obtained 28 days after the second AZD1222 dose. This TCR came from an adult who received the AZD1222 COVID-19 vaccine. This chain links TRBV6-1 with TRBJ1-2; D unresolved. CDR3 sequence (DNA): TGTGCCAGCAGTGAAGCCGGACGGCGGGGCTACACCTTC. This sequence encodes CASSEAGRRGYTF.